The sequence of this T cell receptor (beta chain) was determined in a study of beta chain features in type 1 diabetes. Study findings and constraints: The study found fewer insertions and more deletions at VDJ junctions in type 1 diabetes patients.

What was sequenced were expressed TCRB transcripts, since all of the isolated RNA had been reverse transcribed. Libraries were prepared by immunoSEQ multiplex PCR; TCRdb keeps only in-frame clonotypes and omits some of them. The sample holds roughly 450,000 clones, over 9.5% seen once. In the case of this clone: Its antigen is undetermined.

V was clipped by 5 bases and J by 1 base, with 10 bases between them. CDR1 SGHVS and CDR2 FNYEAQ come from the germline V gene. CDR3 size: 14 residues. The chain couples TRBV7-6 to TRBJ2-3; no clear D. The TCR was taken from a woman aged 18-29 years in good health. The specimen sequenced was naive CD4+ T cells from blood. CDR3 region: CASSNRVGTDTQYF. The CDR3 DNA reads as TGTGCCAGCAGCAACCGGGTTGGCACAGATACGCAGTATTTT.